The clone carrying this T cell receptor (beta chain) occurred many times. Germline V CDR1 and CDR2: LNHNV, YYDKDF (reference sequence). Trimming removed 6 bases from V and 4 bases from J; junction bases left unmatched: 2. The length of the CDR3 is 13 residues. The data are from a study of T-cell reconstitution after alpha-beta-depleted transplantation in children. Researchers prepared the TCRbeta library using unique molecular identifiers, the study reports. One entry per CDR3 protein results from TCRdb running MiXCR on the PCR reads. The repertoire holds some 530,000 distinct CDR3 sequences, under 15% seen once, with approximately 5.4% in the top ten.

Sequences were derived from PBMCs from the stem cell graft donor, sampled from the stem cell graft. The genes are TRBV15 and TRBJ1-2; TRBD1 agrees at 10 bases. This clonotype originated in a human donor who donated a stem cell graft to a child with combined immunodeficiency. The CDR3: CATRGTGAYGYTF. For the CDR3, the DNA is TGTGCCACCAGGGGGACAGGGGCCTATGGCTACACCTTC.